This TCR beta chain was documented in a study of blood T cell repertoires in COVID-19. Assay used: immunoSEQ multiplex PCR; TCRdb lists only in-frame clones, some missing. Among around 400,000 clones listed, 87% were seen once. The CDR3 spans 15 residues. Germline V lookup: CDR1 SGHRS, CDR2 YFSETQ. V lost 2 bases, J lost 12 bases, and 9 bases stayed unmatched. V gene TRBV5-1 combines with J gene TRBJ2-1; 12 nucleotides align to TRBD2. The TCR comes from an older woman with COVID-19, enrolled during active disease. Sequencing was carried out using peripheral blood. The CDR3, as DNA: TGCGCCAGCAGCTTCCCGACTAGCGGGGGAGATGGGCAGTTCTTC. Translating gives CASSFPTSGGDGQFF.